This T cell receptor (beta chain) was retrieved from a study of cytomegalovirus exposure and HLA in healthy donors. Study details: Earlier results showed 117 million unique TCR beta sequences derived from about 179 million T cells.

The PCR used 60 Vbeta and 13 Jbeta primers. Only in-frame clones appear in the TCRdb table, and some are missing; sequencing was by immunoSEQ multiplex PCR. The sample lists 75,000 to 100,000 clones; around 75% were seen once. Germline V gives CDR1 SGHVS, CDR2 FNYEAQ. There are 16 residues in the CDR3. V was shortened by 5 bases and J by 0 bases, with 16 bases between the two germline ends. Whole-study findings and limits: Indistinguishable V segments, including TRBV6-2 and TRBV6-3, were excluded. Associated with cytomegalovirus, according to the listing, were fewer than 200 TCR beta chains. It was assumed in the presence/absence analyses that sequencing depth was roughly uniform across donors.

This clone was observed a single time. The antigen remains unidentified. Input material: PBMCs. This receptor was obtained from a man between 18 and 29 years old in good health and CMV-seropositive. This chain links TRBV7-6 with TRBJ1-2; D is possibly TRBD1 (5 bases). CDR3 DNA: TGTGCCAGCAGCCCCGGGTTATCGGGGGCTAACTATGGCTACACCTTC. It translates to CASSPGLSGANYGYTF.